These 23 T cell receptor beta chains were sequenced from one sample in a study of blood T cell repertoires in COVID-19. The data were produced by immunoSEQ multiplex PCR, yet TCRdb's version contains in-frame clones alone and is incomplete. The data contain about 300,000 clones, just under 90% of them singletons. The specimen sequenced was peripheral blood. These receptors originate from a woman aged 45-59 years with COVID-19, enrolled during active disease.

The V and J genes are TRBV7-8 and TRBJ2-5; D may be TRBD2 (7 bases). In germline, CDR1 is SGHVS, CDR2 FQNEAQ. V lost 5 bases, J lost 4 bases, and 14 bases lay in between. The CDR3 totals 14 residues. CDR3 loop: CASSPRGAGETQYF. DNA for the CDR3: TGTGCCAGCAGCCCACGGGGGGCGGGAGAGACCCAGTACTTC.

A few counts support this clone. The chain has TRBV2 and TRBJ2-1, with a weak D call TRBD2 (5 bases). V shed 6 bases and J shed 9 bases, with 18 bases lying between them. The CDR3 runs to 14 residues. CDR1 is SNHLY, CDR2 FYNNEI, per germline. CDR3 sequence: CASRLGQAAREQFF. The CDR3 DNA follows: TGTGCCAGCAGGCTCGGGCAAGCGGCGCGTGAGCAGTTCTTC.

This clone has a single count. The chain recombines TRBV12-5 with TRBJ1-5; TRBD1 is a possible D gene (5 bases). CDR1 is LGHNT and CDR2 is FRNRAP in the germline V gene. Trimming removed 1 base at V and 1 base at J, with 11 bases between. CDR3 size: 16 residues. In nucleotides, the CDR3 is TGTGCTAGTGGTTTGGGGACGACAGCAAGCAATCAGCCCCAGCATTTT. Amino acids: CASGLGTTASNQPQHF.

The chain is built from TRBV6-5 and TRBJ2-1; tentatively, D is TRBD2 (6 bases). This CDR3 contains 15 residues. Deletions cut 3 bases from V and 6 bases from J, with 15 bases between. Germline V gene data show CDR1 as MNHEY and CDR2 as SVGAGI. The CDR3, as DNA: TGTGCCAGCAGTTATAGCCCGACTAGAAGCAATGAGCAGTTCTTC. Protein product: CASSYSPTRSNEQFF.

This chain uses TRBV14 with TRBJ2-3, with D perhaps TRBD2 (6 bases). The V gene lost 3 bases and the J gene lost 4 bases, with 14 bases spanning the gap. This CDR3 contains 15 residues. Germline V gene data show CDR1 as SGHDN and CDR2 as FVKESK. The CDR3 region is CASSHIGGNADTQYF. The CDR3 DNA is TGTGCCAGCAGCCATATCGGCGGGAACGCAGATACGCAGTATTTT.

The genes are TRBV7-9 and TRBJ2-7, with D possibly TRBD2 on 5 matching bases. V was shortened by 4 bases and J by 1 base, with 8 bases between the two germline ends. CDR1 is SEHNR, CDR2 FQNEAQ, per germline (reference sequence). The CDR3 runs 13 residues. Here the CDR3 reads CASSSGVSYEQYF. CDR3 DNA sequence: TGTGCCAGCAGCTCCGGGGTGTCCTACGAGCAGTACTTC.

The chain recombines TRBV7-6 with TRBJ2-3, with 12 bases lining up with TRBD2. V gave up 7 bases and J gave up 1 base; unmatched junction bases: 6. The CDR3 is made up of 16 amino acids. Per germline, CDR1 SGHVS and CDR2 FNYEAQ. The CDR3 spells CASTPRTSGGTDTQYF. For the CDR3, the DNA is TGTGCCAGCACCCCCCGGACTAGCGGGGGCACAGATACGCAGTATTTT.

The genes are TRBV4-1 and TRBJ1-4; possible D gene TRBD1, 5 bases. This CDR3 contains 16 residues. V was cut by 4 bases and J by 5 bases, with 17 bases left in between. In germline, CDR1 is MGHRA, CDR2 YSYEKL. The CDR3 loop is CASSLGVGDNNEKLFF. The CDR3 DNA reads TGCGCCAGCAGCCTAGGAGTAGGGGATAACAATGAAAAACTGTTTTTT.

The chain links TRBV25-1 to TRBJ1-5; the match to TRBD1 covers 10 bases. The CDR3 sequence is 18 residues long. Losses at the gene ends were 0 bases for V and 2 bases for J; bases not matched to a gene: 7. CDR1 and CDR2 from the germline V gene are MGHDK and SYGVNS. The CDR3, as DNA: TGTGCCAGCAGTGAATATGGACAGGGGGTACGGGGCAATCAGCCCCAGCATTTT. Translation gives CASSEYGQGVRGNQPQHF.

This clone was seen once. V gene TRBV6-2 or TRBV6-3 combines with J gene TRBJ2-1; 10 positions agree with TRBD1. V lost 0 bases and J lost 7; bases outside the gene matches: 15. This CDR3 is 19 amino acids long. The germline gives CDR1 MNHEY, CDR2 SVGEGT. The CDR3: CASSYSGTGAPGYGNEQFF. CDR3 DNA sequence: TGTGCCAGCAGTTACTCGGGGACAGGGGCGCCCGGTTATGGGAATGAGCAGTTCTTC.

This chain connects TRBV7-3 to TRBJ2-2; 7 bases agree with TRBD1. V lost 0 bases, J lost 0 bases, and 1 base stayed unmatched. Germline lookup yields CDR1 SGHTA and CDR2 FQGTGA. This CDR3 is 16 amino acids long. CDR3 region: CASSLTGGTNTGELFF. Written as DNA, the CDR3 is TGTGCCAGCAGCTTAACAGGGGGCACGAACACCGGGGAGCTGTTTTTT. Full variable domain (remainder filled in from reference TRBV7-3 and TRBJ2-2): GAGVSQTPSNKVTEKGKYVELRCDPISGHTALYWYRQSLGQGPEFLIYFQGTGAADDSGLPNDRFFAVRPEGSVSTLKIQRTERGDSAVYLCASSLTGGTNTGELFFGEGSRLTVL.

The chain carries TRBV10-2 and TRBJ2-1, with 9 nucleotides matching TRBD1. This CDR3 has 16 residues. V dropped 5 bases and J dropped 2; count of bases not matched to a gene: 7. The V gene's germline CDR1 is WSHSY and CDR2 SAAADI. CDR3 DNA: TGCGCCAGCAGTTACCGGGACAGGGTTCCCTACAATGAGCAGTTCTTC. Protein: CASSYRDRVPYNEQFF.

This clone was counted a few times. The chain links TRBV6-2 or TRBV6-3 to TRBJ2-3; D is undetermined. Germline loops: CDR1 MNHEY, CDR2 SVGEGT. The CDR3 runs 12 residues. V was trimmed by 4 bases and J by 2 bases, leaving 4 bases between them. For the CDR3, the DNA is TGTGCCAGCAGTTCCTACACAGATACGCAGTATTTT. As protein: CASSSYTDTQYF.

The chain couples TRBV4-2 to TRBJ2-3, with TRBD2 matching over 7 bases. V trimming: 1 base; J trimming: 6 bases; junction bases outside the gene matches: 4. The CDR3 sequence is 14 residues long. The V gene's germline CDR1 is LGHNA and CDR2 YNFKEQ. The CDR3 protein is CASSQAGGLDTQYF. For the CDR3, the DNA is TGTGCCAGCAGCCAAGCGGGAGGTTTGGATACGCAGTATTTT.

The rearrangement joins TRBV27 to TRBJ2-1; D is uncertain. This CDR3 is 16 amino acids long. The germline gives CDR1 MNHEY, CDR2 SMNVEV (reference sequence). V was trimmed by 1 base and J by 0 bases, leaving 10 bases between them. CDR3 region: CASSLWSYSSYNEQFF. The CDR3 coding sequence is TGTGCCAGCAGTTTATGGTCTTATAGCTCCTACAATGAGCAGTTCTTC.

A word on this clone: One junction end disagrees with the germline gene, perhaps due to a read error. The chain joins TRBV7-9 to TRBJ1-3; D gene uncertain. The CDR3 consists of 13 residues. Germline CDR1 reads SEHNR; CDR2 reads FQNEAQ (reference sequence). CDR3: CASSLDSGDTIYF. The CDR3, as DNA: TGTGCCAGCAGCTTAGACTCTGGAGACACCATATATTTT.

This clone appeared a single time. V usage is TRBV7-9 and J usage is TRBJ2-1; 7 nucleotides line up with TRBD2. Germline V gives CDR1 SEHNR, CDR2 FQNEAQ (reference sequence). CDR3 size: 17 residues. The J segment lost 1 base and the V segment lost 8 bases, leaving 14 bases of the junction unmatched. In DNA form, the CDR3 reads TGTGCCAGCTTCGGGCTAGCGGAAGGCACGTCCTACAATGAGCAGTTCTTC. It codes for CASFGLAEGTSYNEQFF.

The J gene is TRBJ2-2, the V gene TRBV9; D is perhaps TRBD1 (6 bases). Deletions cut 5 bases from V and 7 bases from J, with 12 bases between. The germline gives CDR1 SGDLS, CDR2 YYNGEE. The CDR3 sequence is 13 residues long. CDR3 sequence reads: CASRGTGIGELFF. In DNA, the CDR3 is TGTGCCAGCAGGGGTACAGGGATCGGGGAGCTGTTTTTT.

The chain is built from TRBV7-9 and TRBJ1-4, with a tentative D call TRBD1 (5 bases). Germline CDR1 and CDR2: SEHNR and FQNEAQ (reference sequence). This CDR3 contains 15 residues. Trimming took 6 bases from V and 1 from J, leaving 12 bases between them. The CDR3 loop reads CASSRQPGTNEKLFF. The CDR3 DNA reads TGTGCCAGCAGTCGACAGCCTGGAACTAATGAAAAACTGTTTTTT.

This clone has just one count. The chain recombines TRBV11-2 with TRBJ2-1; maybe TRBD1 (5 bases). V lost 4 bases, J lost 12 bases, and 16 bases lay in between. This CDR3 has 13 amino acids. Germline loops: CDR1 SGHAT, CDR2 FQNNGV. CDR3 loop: CASSSWGSDRQFF. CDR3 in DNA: TGTGCCAGCAGCTCGTGGGGATCTGACAGGCAGTTCTTC. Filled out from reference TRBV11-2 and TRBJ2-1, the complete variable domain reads EAGVAQSPRYKIIEKRQSVAFWCNPISGHATLYWYQQILGQGPKLLIQFQNNGVVDDSQLPKDRFSAERLKGVDSTLKIQPAKLEDSAVYLCASSSWGSDRQFFGPGTRLTVL.

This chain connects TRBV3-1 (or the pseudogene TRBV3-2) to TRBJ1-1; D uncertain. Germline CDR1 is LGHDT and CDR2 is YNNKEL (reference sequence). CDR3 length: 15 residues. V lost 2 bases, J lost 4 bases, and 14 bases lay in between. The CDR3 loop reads CASSQKVRGGTEAFF. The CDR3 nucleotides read TGTGCCAGCAGCCAAAAGGTCCGGGGAGGCACTGAAGCTTTCTTT.

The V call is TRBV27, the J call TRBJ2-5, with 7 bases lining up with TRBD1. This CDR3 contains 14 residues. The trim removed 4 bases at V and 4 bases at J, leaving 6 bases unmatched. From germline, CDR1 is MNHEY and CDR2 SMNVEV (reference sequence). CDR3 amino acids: CASSSLTGVETQYF. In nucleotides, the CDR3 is TGTGCCAGCAGTTCCTTAACAGGGGTAGAGACCCAGTACTTC.

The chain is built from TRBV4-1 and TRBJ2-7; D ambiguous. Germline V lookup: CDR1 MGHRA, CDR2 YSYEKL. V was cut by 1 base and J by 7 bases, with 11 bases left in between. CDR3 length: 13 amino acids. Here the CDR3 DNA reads TGCGCCAGCAGCCAAGTCCCTAGTGGGGAGCAGTACTTC. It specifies CASSQVPSGEQYF.